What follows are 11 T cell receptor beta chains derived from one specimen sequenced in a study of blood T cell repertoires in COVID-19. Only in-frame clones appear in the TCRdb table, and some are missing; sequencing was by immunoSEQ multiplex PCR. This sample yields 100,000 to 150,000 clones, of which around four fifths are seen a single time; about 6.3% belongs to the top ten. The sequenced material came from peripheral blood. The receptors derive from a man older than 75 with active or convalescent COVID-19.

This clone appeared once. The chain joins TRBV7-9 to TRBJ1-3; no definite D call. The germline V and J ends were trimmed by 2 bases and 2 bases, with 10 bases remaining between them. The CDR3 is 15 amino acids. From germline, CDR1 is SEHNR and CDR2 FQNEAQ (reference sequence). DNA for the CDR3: TGTGCCAGCAGCTTACTGGCCGCCGCTGGAAACACCATATATTTT. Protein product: CASSLLAAAGNTIYF.

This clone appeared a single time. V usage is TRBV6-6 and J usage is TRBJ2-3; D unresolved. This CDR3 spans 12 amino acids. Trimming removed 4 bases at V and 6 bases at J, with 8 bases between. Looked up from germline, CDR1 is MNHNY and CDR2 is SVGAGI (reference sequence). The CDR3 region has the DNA TGTGCCAGCAGTTCGCCCGCGGATACGCAGTATTTT. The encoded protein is CASSSPADTQYF.

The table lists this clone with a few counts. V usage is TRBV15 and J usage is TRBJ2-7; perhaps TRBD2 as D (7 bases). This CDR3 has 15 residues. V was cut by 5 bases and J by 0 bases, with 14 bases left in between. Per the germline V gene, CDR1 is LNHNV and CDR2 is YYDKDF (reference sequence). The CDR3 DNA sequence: TGTGCCACCAGCCTCGGGGGGCGAAGCTCCTACGAGCAGTACTTC. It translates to CATSLGGRSSYEQYF.

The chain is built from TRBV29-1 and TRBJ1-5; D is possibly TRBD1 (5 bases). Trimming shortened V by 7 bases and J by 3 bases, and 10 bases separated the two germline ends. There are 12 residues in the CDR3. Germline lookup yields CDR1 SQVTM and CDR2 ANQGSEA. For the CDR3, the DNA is TGCAGCGCTGGGGGGGTCAATCAGCCCCAGCATTTT. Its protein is CSAGGVNQPQHF.

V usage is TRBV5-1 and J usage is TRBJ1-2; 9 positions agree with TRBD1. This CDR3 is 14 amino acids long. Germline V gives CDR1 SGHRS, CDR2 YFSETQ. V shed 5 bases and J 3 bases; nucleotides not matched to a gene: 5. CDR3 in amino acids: CASRQWDRDYGYTF. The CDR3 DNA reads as TGCGCCAGCAGGCAATGGGACAGGGACTATGGCTACACCTTC.

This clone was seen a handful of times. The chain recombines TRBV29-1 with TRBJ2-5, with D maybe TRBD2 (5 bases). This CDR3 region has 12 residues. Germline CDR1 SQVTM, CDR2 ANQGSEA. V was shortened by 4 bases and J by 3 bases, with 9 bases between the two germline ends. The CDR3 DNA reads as TGCAGCGTTGTTACGGAGGAAGAGACCCAGTACTTC. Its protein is CSVVTEEETQYF.

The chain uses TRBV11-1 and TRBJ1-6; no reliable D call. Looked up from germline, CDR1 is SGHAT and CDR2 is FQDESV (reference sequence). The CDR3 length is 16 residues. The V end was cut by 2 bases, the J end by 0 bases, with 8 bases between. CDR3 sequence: CASSLLGSSYNSPLHF. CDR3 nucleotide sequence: TGTGCCAGCAGCTTACTCGGGAGCTCCTATAATTCACCCCTCCACTTT.

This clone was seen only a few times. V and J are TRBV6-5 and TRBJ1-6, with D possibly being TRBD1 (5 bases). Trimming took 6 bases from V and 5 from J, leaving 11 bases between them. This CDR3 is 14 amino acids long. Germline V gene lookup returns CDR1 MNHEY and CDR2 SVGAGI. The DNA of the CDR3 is TGTGCCAGCAGCGCGACAGTAAATAATTCACCCCTCCACTTT. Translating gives CASSATVNNSPLHF.

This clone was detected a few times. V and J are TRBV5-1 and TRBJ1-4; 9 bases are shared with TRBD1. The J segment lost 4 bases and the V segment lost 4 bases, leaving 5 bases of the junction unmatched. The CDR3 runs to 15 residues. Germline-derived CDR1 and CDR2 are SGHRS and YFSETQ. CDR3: CASSLGQGGNEKLFF. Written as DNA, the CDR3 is TGCGCCAGCAGCCTGGGACAGGGAGGTAATGAAAAACTGTTTTTT.

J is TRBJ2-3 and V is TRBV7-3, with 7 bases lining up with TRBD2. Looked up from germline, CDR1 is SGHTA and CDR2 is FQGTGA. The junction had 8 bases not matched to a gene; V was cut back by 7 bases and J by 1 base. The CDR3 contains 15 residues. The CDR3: CASTALGGGTDTQYF. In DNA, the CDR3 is TGTGCCAGCACCGCGTTGGGGGGGGGCACAGATACGCAGTATTTT.

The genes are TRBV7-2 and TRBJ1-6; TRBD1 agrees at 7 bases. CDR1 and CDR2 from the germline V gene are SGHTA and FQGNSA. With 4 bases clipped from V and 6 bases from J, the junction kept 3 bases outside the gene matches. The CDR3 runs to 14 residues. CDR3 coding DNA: TGTGCCAGCAGCTCCCGACAGGGTAATTCACCCCTCCACTTT. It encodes CASSSRQGNSPLHF.